A single sample is the source of the 28 T cell receptor beta chains below, sequenced in a study of blood T cell repertoires in COVID-19. Some clones are missing from TCRdb's copy, which holds only in-frame ones; the method was immunoSEQ multiplex PCR. The sample has over 250,000 clones, about four fifths seen once. Sequencing used peripheral blood. These receptors came from a woman aged 50 to 60 who had recovered from COVID-19.

The chain joins TRBV9 to TRBJ2-3, with a weak D call TRBD2 (6 bases). V lost 3 bases and J 0 bases, leaving 20 bases between the germline ends. The CDR3 length is 18 residues. CDR1 is SGDLS and CDR2 is YYNGEE in the germline V gene. The CDR3 DNA sequence: TGTGCCAGCAGCGCCGGGACTTTCTATCATTCTAGCACAGATACGCAGTATTTT. It specifies CASSAGTFYHSSTDTQYF.

V gene TRBV6-1 combines with J gene TRBJ2-1; TRBD1 is a possible D gene (7 bases). CDR3 size: 14 residues. The germline V and J ends were trimmed by 6 bases and 5 bases, with 14 bases remaining between them. Looked up from germline, CDR1 is MNHNS and CDR2 is SASEGT. DNA of the CDR3: TGTGCCAGCAGGCGGGGACAGATTAACAATGAGCAGTTCTTC. Its translation: CASRRGQINNEQFF.

This clone has a handful of counts. The chain employs TRBV19 and TRBJ1-5, with D maybe TRBD1 (5 bases). The ends were cut back, 1 base at V and 4 bases at J, with 8 bases in the middle. Looked up from germline, CDR1 is LNHDA and CDR2 is SQIVND (reference sequence). The CDR3 sequence is 14 residues long. CDR3 nucleotide sequence: TGTGCCAGTAGTATAGCGGGGGGGAATCAGCCCCAGCATTTT. It encodes CASSIAGGNQPQHF.

V and J are TRBV9 and TRBJ2-7; 14 nucleotides line up with TRBD2. Germline CDR1 and CDR2: SGDLS and YYNGEE. The CDR3 consists of 14 residues. Unmatched junction bases numbered 3, after V lost 4 bases and J lost 6 bases. CDR3 loop: CASSFGLAGGEQYF. As DNA, the CDR3 is TGTGCCAGCAGCTTTGGACTAGCGGGGGGCGAGCAGTACTTC.

CDR3 protein: CATSDLYRGDTQYF. DNA for the CDR3: TGTGCCACCAGTGATCTCTACAGGGGAGATACGCAGTATTTT. The chain couples TRBV24-1 to TRBJ2-3; 7 nucleotides align to TRBD1. Trimming at V came to 3 bases and at J to 5 bases, leaving 4 bases not matched to a gene. Germline CDR1 and CDR2: KGHDR and SFDVKD. The CDR3 is 14 residues long.

The chain joins TRBV18 to TRBJ2-1; 15 bases are shared with TRBD2. Germline V gene sequence: CDR1 KGHSH, CDR2 LQKENI. This CDR3 contains 18 residues. Germline trimming cut 0 bases from V and 2 bases from J; bases unmatched to any gene: 2. Here the CDR3 reads CASSPPGLAGGTYNEQFF. The CDR3 DNA reads TGTGCCAGCTCACCACCGGGACTAGCGGGAGGCACCTACAATGAGCAGTTCTTC.

A remark on this clone: The same CDR3 arises from other DNA sequences in this sample as well. The rearrangement uses TRBV6-4 and TRBJ2-3; 10 positions agree with TRBD2. With 0 bases clipped from V and 4 bases from J, the junction kept 1 base outside the gene matches. This CDR3 is built from 15 residues. CDR1 is MRHNA, CDR2 SNTAGT, per germline. The CDR3 coding sequence is TGTGCCAGCAGTGACTCAGCGGGGGGGCCAGATACGCAGTATTTT. Protein: CASSDSAGGPDTQYF.

This clone was counted only a few times. The chain has TRBV11-2 and TRBJ1-1; 8 bases are shared with TRBD1. CDR3 length: 15 amino acids. Germline V gene lookup returns CDR1 SGHAT and CDR2 FQNNGV. With V trimmed by 2 bases and J by 7 bases, 9 bases remained unmatched. In DNA form, the CDR3 reads TGTGCCAGCAGCTTATCCGACAGGGGAGGATATGAAGCTTTCTTT. Translating gives CASSLSDRGGYEAFF.

The rearrangement joins TRBV5-5 to TRBJ2-5, with TRBD2 as a possible D gene (5 bases). V was trimmed by 1 base and J by 5 bases, leaving 18 bases between them. CDR1 SGHKS and CDR2 YYEKEE come from the germline V gene (reference sequence). The CDR3 loop spans 16 amino acids. Here the CDR3 reads CASSLSLGEQLETQYF. CDR3 nucleotides: TGTGCCAGCAGCTTGTCGCTCGGGGAGCAGTTGGAGACCCAGTACTTC.

The rearrangement links TRBV28 to TRBJ1-2, with a tentative D call TRBD1 (5 bases). Germline CDR1 and CDR2: MDHEN and SYDVKM. V shed 8 bases and J shed 6 bases, with 25 bases lying between them. This CDR3 comprises 16 residues. The CDR3 DNA is TGTGCCAGCCGTCTCCAGGGTTTCGACCCGCGGAATGGCTACACCTTC. This translates into CASRLQGFDPRNGYTF.

The chain links TRBV27 to TRBJ2-1, with D perhaps matching TRBD2 (5 bases). This CDR3 has 16 amino acids. Trimming removed 2 bases at V and 5 bases at J, with 16 bases between. Germline CDR1 is MNHEY and CDR2 is SMNVEV (reference sequence). The CDR3 protein is CASSLGPGLPNNEQFF. In DNA, the CDR3 is TGTGCCAGCAGTTTAGGACCAGGACTCCCCAACAATGAGCAGTTCTTC.

Notes on this clone: The junction departs from germline at one end; a sequencing error may be responsible. The chain uses TRBV6-2 or TRBV6-3 and TRBJ2-7; perhaps TRBD1 as D (6 bases). CDR1 is MNHEY and CDR2 is SVGEGT in the germline V gene. The CDR3 is made up of 13 amino acids. The CDR3 DNA follows: TGTGCCAGCAGTTCCCCTGCAGGGGCCCTACAGGACTTC. This translates into CASSSPAGALQDF.

The chain has TRBV7-3 and TRBJ2-7; 9 bases map to TRBD2. The CDR3 has 15 residues. V lost 3 bases and J lost 2; bases outside the gene matches: 5. Germline lookup yields CDR1 SGHTA and CDR2 FQGTGA. CDR3 loop: CASSLTSGETYEQYF. DNA of the CDR3: TGTGCCAGCAGCTTGACTAGCGGAGAAACCTACGAGCAGTACTTC.

CDR3 residues: CASSGQNYGYTF. The CDR3 DNA reads as TGCGCCAGCAGTGGGCAGAACTATGGCTACACCTTC. The chain uses TRBV5-1 and TRBJ1-2; D is unresolved. Looked up from germline, CDR1 is SGHRS and CDR2 is YFSETQ. Between the trimmed V and J ends, which lost 5 bases and 2 bases, there was a span of 7 bases. The CDR3 has 12 amino acids.

In this sample, this clone turned up once. The V gene is TRBV7-2, the J gene TRBJ1-1, with D possibly being TRBD1 (5 bases). Germline V gene sequence: CDR1 SGHTA, CDR2 FQGNSA. Trimming pared 2 bases from V and 5 bases from J, leaving 12 bases between. The CDR3 consists of 14 residues. Here the CDR3 DNA reads TGTGCCAGCAGCTTAAGACCAGGGCGGACTGAAGCTTTCTTT. It codes for CASSLRPGRTEAFF.

The V call is TRBV5-1, the J call TRBJ1-5, with 9 bases that match TRBD1. The CDR3 is 15 amino acids. Trimming took 3 bases from V and 4 from J; bases not matched to a gene: 5. Germline-derived CDR1 and CDR2 are SGHRS and YFSETQ. This CDR3 reads CASSSTGGDNQPQHF. The DNA for the CDR3 is TGCGCCAGCAGCTCGACAGGGGGTGATAATCAGCCCCAGCATTTT.

The J gene is TRBJ2-1, the V gene TRBV7-2; D is possibly TRBD2 (7 bases). The germline gives CDR1 SGHTA, CDR2 FQGNSA. The CDR3 loop spans 18 amino acids. Trimming left V 6 bases short and J 8 bases short, with 29 bases between. Here the CDR3 DNA reads TGTGCCAGCAGTTCTAAGGGAGGGGGGCTAATCCTTACATATGAGCAGTTCTTC. Translation gives CASSSKGGGLILTYEQFF.

The chain employs TRBV5-6 and TRBJ1-6; maybe TRBD1 (6 bases). The germline V and J ends were trimmed by 2 bases and 7 bases, with 13 bases remaining between them. The CDR3 runs to 15 residues. Per germline, CDR1 SGHDT and CDR2 YYEEEE. CDR3 DNA sequence: TGTGCCAGCAGCTTAGTCGGACAGCCAAATTCACCCCTCCACTTT. Protein: CASSLVGQPNSPLHF.

The rearrangement links TRBV6-5 to TRBJ1-5; D ambiguous. The CDR3 covers 14 residues. Trimming removed 5 bases at V and 1 base at J, with 9 bases between. CDR1 is MNHEY and CDR2 is SVGAGI in the germline V gene. The CDR3 region has the DNA TGTGCCAGCAGTCACACAGAGAGCAATCAGCCCCAGCATTTT. This translates into CASSHTESNQPQHF.

The CDR3 loop reads CASSSTGTGVEQYF. CDR3 coding DNA: TGTGCCAGCAGTTCCACCGGGACAGGGGTCGAGCAGTACTTC. V gene TRBV2 combines with J gene TRBJ2-7, with TRBD1 matching over 10 bases. Germline CDR1 reads SNHLY; CDR2 reads FYNNEI. V shed 5 bases, J shed 6 bases, and the junction held 7 bases outside the gene matches. The CDR3 runs 14 residues.

This chain's CDR3 is CASSGHRGAGVTEAFF. CDR3 DNA sequence: TGTGCCAGCAGCGGACACAGGGGAGCCGGGGTCACTGAAGCTTTCTTT. The V gene is TRBV7-4, the J gene TRBJ1-1; 7 bases match TRBD1. This CDR3 contains 16 residues. V shed 5 bases, J shed 4 bases, and the junction held 13 bases outside the gene matches. Germline lookup yields CDR1 SGHVT and CDR2 SQSDAQ.

The chain employs TRBV9 and TRBJ1-2; D is undetermined. The CDR3 contains 12 residues. Germline V lookup: CDR1 SGDLS, CDR2 YYNGEE. V gave up 4 bases and J gave up 4 bases, with 8 bases separating them. This chain's CDR3 is CASSLPFYGYTF. The CDR3 region has the DNA TGTGCCAGCAGCCTCCCTTTCTATGGCTACACCTTC.

In this sample, this clone turned up a few times. The same CDR3 can be traced to other DNA sequences in this sample. V usage is TRBV7-2 and J usage is TRBJ1-2, with a tentative D call TRBD1 (5 bases). The CDR3 length is 13 residues. Germline V gene sequence: CDR1 SGHTA, CDR2 FQGNSA. V was pared by 1 base and J by 4 bases, with 7 bases between. DNA for the CDR3: TGTGCCAGCAGCTTAGGTCAGGGCTATGGCTACACCTTC. Residues: CASSLGQGYGYTF.

The gene calls are TRBV4-1 and TRBJ2-7; maybe TRBD2 (6 bases). V was clipped by 4 bases and J by 3 bases, with 19 bases between them. The CDR3 runs to 16 residues. The germline gives CDR1 MGHRA, CDR2 YSYEKL. The chain's CDR3 is CASSPAAWDSVYEQYF. The DNA of the CDR3 is TGCGCCAGCAGCCCAGCGGCCTGGGACTCAGTCTACGAGCAGTACTTC.

J is TRBJ1-2 and V is TRBV7-2; possible D gene TRBD1, 5 bases. The V end lost 5 bases, the J end lost 4 bases, and 11 bases lay between the germline ends. There are 13 residues in the CDR3. Germline CDR1 SGHTA, CDR2 FQGNSA. CDR3 region: CASSRGAIYGYTF. The CDR3 DNA reads TGTGCCAGCAGCCGTGGGGCCATCTATGGCTACACCTTC.

The genes are TRBV7-8 and TRBJ1-5; 11 bases agree with TRBD1. V was clipped by 5 bases and J by 5 bases; unmatched bases: 20. The CDR3 runs to 20 residues. Germline V gives CDR1 SGHVS, CDR2 FQNEAQ. CDR3 region: CASSATPEKTGTGGHQPQHF. DNA of the CDR3: TGTGCCAGCAGCGCAACACCCGAAAAAACCGGGACAGGGGGTCATCAGCCCCAGCATTTT.

The rearrangement uses TRBV19 and TRBJ2-2; 10 bases align to TRBD2. The CDR3 is made up of 16 amino acids. V lost 4 bases and J lost 1; bases outside the gene matches: 3. Looked up from germline, CDR1 is LNHDA and CDR2 is SQIVND (reference sequence). CDR3 nucleotides: TGTGCCAGTAGTAGGGCTAGCGGGAGGAACACCGGGGAGCTGTTTTTT. Protein: CASSRASGRNTGELFF. The full variable domain, rest sourced from reference TRBV19 and TRBJ2-2, is DGGITQSPKYLFRKEGQNVTLSCEQNLNHDAMYWYRQDPGQGLRLIYYSQIVNDFQKGDIAEGYSVSREKKESFPLTVTSAQKNPTAFYLCASSRASGRNTGELFFGEGSRLTVL.

The chain carries TRBV27 and TRBJ2-7; 10 bases fit TRBD1. The junction had 9 bases not matched to a gene; V was cut back by 5 bases and J by 5 bases. CDR1 and CDR2 from the germline V gene are MNHEY and SMNVEV (reference sequence). The CDR3 runs 15 residues. The CDR3, as DNA: TGTGCCAGCAGTATCCATGGGGACAGGGGTAACGAGCAGTACTTC. Its protein product is CASSIHGDRGNEQYF.